This entry concerns a single T cell receptor (beta chain). Its specificity is not known. This sample is drawn from a study of Tregs in tolerant kidney transplant recipients. General study results and limits: Tregs expanded with activated donor B cells seemed most donor-specific.

Assay: immunoSEQ multiplex PCR; the TCRdb copy retains only in-frame clones and omits some. The sample holds tens of thousands of clones; around 87% are singletons and the top ten take around 4%. Mixed chimerism was transient after nonmyeloablative marrow transplants from related graft donors. This CDR3 region has 14 residues. With 5 bases clipped from V and 3 bases from J, the junction kept 1 base outside the gene matches. The germline CDR1 and CDR2 sequences are SEHNR and FQNEAQ (reference sequence). The sample in question was CD4+ T cells from blood (PBMCs), obtained 6 months after the transplant. The TCR originated in a human patient who received a combined kidney and bone marrow transplant. Part of the T cells may come from the graft donor. The gene calls are TRBV7-9 and TRBJ2-1; 10 bases are shared with TRBD2. The DNA of the CDR3 is TGTGCCAGCAGCCCTAGCGGGAGCTACAATGAGCAGTTCTTC. Its translation is CASSPSGSYNEQFF.